One sample yielded the 23 T cell receptor beta chains listed below, sequenced in a study of regulatory T cells in long-lasting Graves disease. The TCR beta library used iRepertoire HTBI primers with Arm-PCR amplification of CDR3. MiXCR was run by TCRdb on the multiplex PCR reads, yielding one entry per CDR3 protein. The sample shows 300,000 to 350,000 distinct CDR3 sequences, around 20% of them seen only once. Stated time point: persistent/refractory GD, antithyroid drugs over 5 years with positive TRAb. Construction of the TCR library relied on RNA isolated from PBMCs. The starting material was peripheral blood mononuclear cells (PBMCs), obtained when the disease was refractory, from a patient treated with antithyroid drugs. These receptors all stem from a female donor with Graves disease.

This clonotype has ten or more counts. The chain joins TRBV6-1 to TRBJ1-6; D is unresolved. Germline lookup yields CDR1 MNHNS and CDR2 SASEGT. The CDR3 consists of 11 residues. The V end was cut by 8 bases, the J end by 7 bases, with 6 bases between. CDR3 bases: TGTGCCAGCTCGGGGAATTCACCCCTCCACTTT. Residues: CASSGNSPLHF.

The table lists this clonotype with many counts. The chain couples TRBV5-8 to TRBJ1-5; TRBD1 matches at 10 bases. V lost 4 bases, J lost 7 bases, and 8 bases stayed unmatched. Germline CDR1 SGHTS, CDR2 YDEGEE. The CDR3 spans 15 residues. The CDR3 nucleotides are TGTGCCAGCAGCCCCCGGGACAGGGGAGGACAGCCCCAGCATTTT. It is translated as CASSPRDRGGQPQHF.

This clonotype was detected ten times or more. V gene TRBV28 combines with J gene TRBJ2-5; no definite D call. V gave up 8 bases and J gave up 4 bases, with 11 bases separating them. The CDR3 is 12 residues long. From germline, CDR1 is MDHEN and CDR2 SYDVKM. DNA for the CDR3: TGTGCCAGCTCACCACTTCGAGAGACCCAGTACTTC. Amino acids: CASSPLRETQYF.

Ten or more counts support this clonotype. The genes are TRBV11-2 and TRBJ2-7, with D perhaps TRBD1 or TRBD2 (5 bases each). The CDR3 spans 12 residues. Deletions cut 6 bases from V and 4 bases from J, with 10 bases between. The germline gives CDR1 SGHAT, CDR2 FQNNGV. CDR3 DNA sequence: TGTGCCAGCAGTAATGAGGGGTACGAGCAGTACTTC. It translates to CASSNEGYEQYF. Full variable domain (outside the CDR3, taken from reference TRBV11-2 and TRBJ2-7): EAGVAQSPRYKIIEKRQSVAFWCNPISGHATLYWYQQILGQGPKLLIQFQNNGVVDDSQLPKDRFSAERLKGVDSTLKIQPAKLEDSAVYLCASSNEGYEQYFGPGTRLTVT.

Details on this clonotype: Since a much larger clone is just one base distant, this may be a read error. The chain couples TRBV7-9 to TRBJ2-5, with D unclear. Trimming left V 4 bases short and J 6 bases short, with 6 bases between. Germline loops: CDR1 SEHNR, CDR2 FQNEAQ (reference sequence). CDR3 length: 11 residues. The CDR3 spells CASSSKKTQYF. DNA of the CDR3: TGTGCCAGCAGCTCAAAAAAGACCCAGTACTTC.

The V gene is TRBV20-1, the J gene TRBJ1-2, with 9 positions matching TRBD1. This CDR3 comprises 19 residues. CDR1 and CDR2 (germline): DFQATT, SNEGSKA (reference sequence). J gave up 1 base and V 6 bases, and 21 bases lay outside the gene matches. The CDR3 bases are TGCAGTGCGCGAACCCCCGGGACAGGGAGGGAAATTTTTAACTATGGCTACACCTTC. Amino acid sequence: CSARTPGTGREIFNYGYTF.

This clonotype was seen a handful of times. This chain links TRBV6-1 with TRBJ2-7, with D possibly matching TRBD2 (7 bases). From germline, CDR1 is MNHNS and CDR2 SASEGT. Trimming left V 8 bases short and J 5 bases short, with 19 bases between. The CDR3 is 14 amino acids. CDR3 bases: TGTGCCAGCTGGGGGGGGGGGCGACGCCACGAGCAGTACTTC. It yields the protein CASWGGGRRHEQYF.

V usage is TRBV24-1 and J usage is TRBJ2-2, with a tentative D call TRBD1 (5 bases). The CDR3 runs to 12 residues. Trimming shortened V by 8 bases and J by 7 bases, and 10 bases separated the two germline ends. In germline, CDR1 is KGHDR, CDR2 SFDVKD. CDR3 amino acids: CATKPDSGELFF. CDR3 DNA: TGTGCCACCAAACCCGACAGCGGGGAGCTGTTTTTT.

A word on this clonotype: Just one base apart from a much larger clone, this may be a read error. The chain links TRBV11-2 to TRBJ2-1, with TRBD1 as a possible D gene (6 bases). The V end was cut by 5 bases, the J end by 4 bases, with 18 bases between. Germline V gene sequence: CDR1 SGHAT, CDR2 FQNNGV. The CDR3 length is 16 residues. CDR3 sequence: CASSRLQGKAYNEQFF. In nucleotides, the CDR3 is TGTGCCAGCAGCCGACTTCAGGGGAAGGCGTACAATGAGCAGTTCTTC. The full variable domain, its missing parts supplied by reference TRBV11-2 and TRBJ2-1, is EAGVAQSPRYKIIEKRQSVAFWCNPISGHATLYWYQQILGQGPKLLIQFQNNGVVDDSQLPKDRFSAERLKGVDSTLKIQPAKLEDSAVYLCASSRLQGKAYNEQFFGPGTRLTVL.

The V call is TRBV7-9, the J call TRBJ1-2, with D possibly being TRBD1 (5 bases). This CDR3 is 18 amino acids long. The V gene lost 3 bases and the J gene lost 0 bases, with 20 bases spanning the gap. Germline CDR1 SEHNR, CDR2 FQNEAQ (reference sequence). Here the CDR3 reads CASSLGLTVPIANYGYTF. CDR3 DNA: TGTGCCAGCAGCTTGGGATTGACAGTCCCGATAGCTAACTATGGCTACACCTTC.

This clonotype was observed many times. The chain joins TRBV10-3 to TRBJ1-1, with 9 nucleotides matching TRBD1. V lost 0 bases to trimming and J lost 3 bases; unmatched junction nucleotides: 2. The CDR3 totals 15 residues. CDR1 ENHRY and CDR2 SYGVKD come from the germline V gene. The chain's CDR3 is CAISESRTGDTEAFF. The DNA for the CDR3 is TGTGCCATCAGTGAGTCGAGGACAGGGGACACTGAAGCTTTCTTT.

This clonotype was observed many times. In DNA, the CDR3 is TGTGCCAGCAGACCCGACAGGGGGGGCTATGGCTACACCTTC. Protein: CASRPDRGGYGYTF. This chain connects TRBV2 to TRBJ1-2; 9 nucleotides align to TRBD1. Trimming took 6 bases from V and 4 from J; bases not matched to a gene: 6. CDR3 size: 14 residues. The germline gives CDR1 SNHLY, CDR2 FYNNEI.

This clonotype came up many times. V gene TRBV11-2 combines with J gene TRBJ1-5; D is unclear. Trimming removed 0 bases from V and 4 bases from J, with 4 bases in between. The germline gives CDR1 SGHAT, CDR2 FQNNGV. CDR3 length equals 13 residues. The CDR3 loop is CASSLEYNQPQHF. In DNA, the CDR3 is TGTGCCAGCAGCTTAGAATATAATCAGCCCCAGCATTTT.

V gene TRBV15 combines with J gene TRBJ2-1; D unresolved. Looked up from germline, CDR1 is LNHNV and CDR2 is YYDKDF (reference sequence). The CDR3 is made up of 16 amino acids. V gave up 0 bases and J gave up 0 bases, with 9 bases separating them. CDR3 sequence (DNA): TGTGCCACCAGCAGAGATCGCGCTGTCTCCTACAATGAGCAGTTCTTC. Its protein is CATSRDRAVSYNEQFF. Full variable domain (remainder filled in from reference TRBV15 and TRBJ2-1): DAMVIQNPRYQVTQFGKPVTLSCSQTLNHNVMYWYQQKSSQAPKLLFHYYDKDFNNEADTPDNFQSRRPNTSFCFLDIRSPGLGDTAMYLCATSRDRAVSYNEQFFGPGTRLTVL.

V gene TRBV6-5 combines with J gene TRBJ1-1; D possibly corresponds to TRBD1 (5 bases). Germline V CDR1 and CDR2: MNHEY, SVGAGI. This CDR3 has 14 residues. V was trimmed by 4 bases and J by 4 bases, leaving 13 bases between them. The CDR3: CASSFRPGSTEAFF. The CDR3, as DNA: TGTGCCAGCAGTTTCCGTCCAGGGAGCACTGAAGCTTTCTTT.

J is TRBJ1-1 and V is TRBV19; D call uncertain. Trimming took off 10 bases at V and 7 bases at J, with 16 bases between the two ends. The CDR3 has 12 residues. Per germline, CDR1 LNHDA and CDR2 SQIVND (reference sequence). The CDR3 region has the DNA TGTGCCATCAGTGAGTCGAATAGTGAAGCTTTCTTT. Translation: CAISESNSEAFF.

This clonotype was seen many times. This chain links TRBV4-2 with TRBJ1-4, with D unclear. The germline CDR1 and CDR2 sequences are LGHNA and YNFKEQ. The CDR3 sequence is 12 residues long. V gave up 2 bases and J gave up 8 bases, with 6 bases separating them. CDR3 sequence reads: CASSQIYEKLFF. CDR3 bases: TGTGCCAGCAGCCAAATTTACGAAAAACTGTTTTTT.

This clonotype was seen more than once but under ten times. The chain joins TRBV12-3 or TRBV12-4 to TRBJ2-5; TRBD2 aligns across 9 bases. The closer fit of TRBJ2-1 to the DNA end suggests the J call may be wrong. This CDR3 is 12 amino acids long. The CDR3 nucleotides are TGTGCCAGCAGTATTGCGGGAGGGGAGCAGTTCTTC. Translated, it gives CASSIAGGEQFF.

This clonotype came up many times. This sequence joins TRBV2 and TRBJ2-7, with no clear D. Germline V gives CDR1 SNHLY, CDR2 FYNNEI. With 2 bases removed from V and 2 bases from J, the gap between germline ends came to 16 bases. The CDR3 runs to 16 residues. The CDR3 DNA sequence: TGTGCCAGCAGTGAAAAGTCCCTACAGAAGACCTACGAGCAGTACTTC. Amino acids: CASSEKSLQKTYEQYF.

This clonotype was found many times. The genes are TRBV30 and TRBJ2-7, with TRBD1 matching over 9 bases. The trim removed 4 bases at V and 4 bases at J, leaving 11 bases unmatched. The CDR3 totals 15 residues. CDR1 is GTSNPN, CDR2 SVGIG, per germline (reference sequence). CDR3 loop: CAWTRPGTGIYEQYF. The DNA for the CDR3 is TGTGCCTGGACCCGCCCCGGGACAGGGATTTACGAGCAGTACTTC.

The table lists this clonotype with many counts. The chain has TRBV28 and TRBJ2-2; D is possibly TRBD2 (5 bases). Germline CDR1 reads MDHEN; CDR2 reads SYDVKM. Trimming left V 3 bases short and J 5 bases short, with 7 bases between. There are 13 residues in the CDR3. The CDR3: CASSFPGTGELFF. The DNA of the CDR3 is TGTGCCAGCAGTTTTCCGGGGACCGGGGAGCTGTTTTTT.

A single count supports this clonotype. The chain carries TRBV5-1 and TRBJ1-6, with D unresolved. The CDR3 is made up of 13 amino acids. V was trimmed by 2 bases and J by 8 bases, leaving 8 bases between them. Germline V CDR1 and CDR2: SGHRS, YFSETQ. The CDR3 DNA sequence: TGCGCCAGCAGCTTCCACAGAGATTCACCCCTCCACTTT. Translation: CASSFHRDSPLHF.

This clonotype turned up a few times. This sequence may be a read error, since a much larger clone differs from it by one base. This chain links TRBV6-1 with TRBJ2-5, with D tentatively TRBD2 (5 bases). The CDR3 sequence is 18 residues long. The germline gives CDR1 MNHNS, CDR2 SASEGT. V was shortened by 0 bases and J by 5 bases, with 22 bases between the two germline ends. The CDR3 DNA reads TGTGCCAGCAGTGAAGCTCGCCCTATGAGAGATTCGGGGGAGACCCAGTACTTC. As protein: CASSEARPMRDSGETQYF.